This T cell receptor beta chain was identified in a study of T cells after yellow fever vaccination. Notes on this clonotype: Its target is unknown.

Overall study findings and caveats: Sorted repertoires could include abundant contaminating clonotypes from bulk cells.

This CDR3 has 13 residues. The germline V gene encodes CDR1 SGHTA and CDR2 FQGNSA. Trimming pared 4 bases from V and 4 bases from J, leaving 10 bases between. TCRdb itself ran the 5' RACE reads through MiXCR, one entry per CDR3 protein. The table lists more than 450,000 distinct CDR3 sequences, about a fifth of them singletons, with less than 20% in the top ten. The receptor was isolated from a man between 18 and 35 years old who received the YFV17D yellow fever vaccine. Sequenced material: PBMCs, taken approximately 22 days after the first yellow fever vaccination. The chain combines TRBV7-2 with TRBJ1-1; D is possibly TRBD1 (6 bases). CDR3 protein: CASSSQQGTEAFF. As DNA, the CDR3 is TGTGCCAGCAGCTCGCAACAGGGCACTGAAGCTTTCTTT.